This TCR beta chain was sequenced for a study of blood T cell repertoires in COVID-19. The CDR3 is 12 residues long. CDR1 is SEHNR and CDR2 is FQNEAQ in the germline V gene (reference sequence). V dropped 4 bases and J dropped 3 bases, with 7 bases sitting between them. All enrollees were roughly 18 to 95 years old and from 25 or so US areas. Self-reported history from a screening survey and questionnaire set each donor's cohort. This clone turned up a few times. Per the original data handling: Reference gene primer amplification yielded estimated nucleated cell counts. The repertoire was sequenced with immunoSEQ multiplex PCR; TCRdb's copy has only in-frame clones and lacks some. V, J and clone size are taken as reported in that table, and D and trimming were inferred from the DNA itself. The sample gives some 300,000 clones, about nine tenths of which show up once; roughly 2.9% is in the top ten.

This chain connects TRBV7-9 to TRBJ2-7; no reliable D call. The origin of this receptor is a woman in her fifties or sixties who had been exposed to COVID-19. The source material was PBMCs or T cells enriched from blood (not recorded which). CDR3 protein: CASSSQDYEQYF. In nucleotides, the CDR3 is TGTGCCAGCAGCTCCCAGGACTACGAGCAGTACTTC.